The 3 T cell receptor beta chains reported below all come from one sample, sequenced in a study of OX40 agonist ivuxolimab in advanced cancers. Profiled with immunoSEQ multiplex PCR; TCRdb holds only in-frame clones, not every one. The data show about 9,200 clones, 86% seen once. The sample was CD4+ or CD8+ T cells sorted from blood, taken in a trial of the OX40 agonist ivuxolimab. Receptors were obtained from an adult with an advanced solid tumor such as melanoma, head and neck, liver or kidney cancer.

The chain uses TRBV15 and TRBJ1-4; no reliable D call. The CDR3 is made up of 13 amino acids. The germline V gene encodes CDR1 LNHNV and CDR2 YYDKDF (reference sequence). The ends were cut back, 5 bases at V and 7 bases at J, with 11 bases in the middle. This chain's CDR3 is CATSPSPAEKLFF. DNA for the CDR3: TGTGCCACCAGCCCCTCGCCGGCTGAAAAACTGTTTTTT. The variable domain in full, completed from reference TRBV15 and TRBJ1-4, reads DAMVIQNPRYQVTQFGKPVTLSCSQTLNHNVMYWYQQKSSQAPKLLFHYYDKDFNNEADTPDNFQSRRPNTSFCFLDIRSPGLGDTAMYLCATSPSPAEKLFFGSGTQLSVL.

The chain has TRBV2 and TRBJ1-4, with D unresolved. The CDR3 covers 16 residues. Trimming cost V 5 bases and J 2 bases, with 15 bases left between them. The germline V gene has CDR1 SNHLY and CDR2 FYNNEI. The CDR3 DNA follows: TGTGCCAGCAGTCAAGGGTCCGCAGGCACTAATGAAAAACTGTTTTTT. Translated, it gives CASSQGSAGTNEKLFF.

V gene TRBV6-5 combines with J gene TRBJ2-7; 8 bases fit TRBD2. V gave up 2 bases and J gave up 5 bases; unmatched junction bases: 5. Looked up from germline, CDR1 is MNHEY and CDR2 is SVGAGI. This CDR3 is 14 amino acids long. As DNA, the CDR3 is TGTGCCAGCAGTTACCGGCGGGGGGCCCACGAGCAGTACTTC. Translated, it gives CASSYRRGAHEQYF.